Below, 31 T cell receptor beta chains from the same sample are listed, as sequenced in a study of T cell responses to AZD1222 COVID-19 vaccine. Sequencing was performed with immunoSEQ multiplex PCR; in TCRdb, only in-frame clones are kept and a portion is missing. The sample lists roughly 140,000 clones; over 75% were seen once. This sample comprised peripheral blood, obtained on day 0 of AZD1222 vaccination. All receptors derive from an adult in good health.

This chain uses TRBV25-1 with TRBJ2-3; the match to TRBD2 covers 9 bases. Trimming cost V 6 bases and J 5 bases; bases outside gene matches: 9. CDR1 is MGHDK, CDR2 SYGVNS, per germline. This CDR3 region has 15 residues. CDR3 in amino acids: CASRKPSGEKDTQYF. The CDR3 nucleotides read TGTGCCAGCAGAAAACCTAGCGGGGAAAAAGATACGCAGTATTTT.

The rearrangement uses TRBV5-4 and TRBJ1-4; D remains ambiguous. The CDR3 has 13 residues. Trimming removed 5 bases from V and 2 bases from J, with 7 bases in between. Germline V gene data show CDR1 as SGHNT and CDR2 as YYREEE (reference sequence). CDR3 sequence: CASRTDTNEKLFF. Here the CDR3 DNA reads TGTGCCAGCAGGACGGACACTAATGAAAAACTGTTTTTT.

The chain uses TRBV20-1 and TRBJ2-1; the D is unclear. CDR1 DFQATT and CDR2 SNEGSKA come from the germline V gene (reference sequence). CDR3 length equals 11 residues. Trimming cost V 7 bases and J 7 bases, with 11 bases left between them. The DNA for the CDR3 is TGCAGTGATCTGGGCATAAATGAGCAGTTCTTC. This translates into CSDLGINEQFF.

V and J are TRBV2 and TRBJ2-7; no clear D gene. The V and J ends lost 7 bases and 2 bases respectively, with 12 bases between them. The CDR3 has 13 amino acids. The germline V gene has CDR1 SNHLY and CDR2 FYNNEI. CDR3 residues: CASKDRAPYEQYF. DNA of the CDR3: TGTGCCAGCAAAGATAGGGCGCCCTACGAGCAGTACTTC. Filled out from reference TRBV2 and TRBJ2-7, the complete variable domain reads EPEVTQTPSHQVTQMGQEVILRCVPISNHLYFYWYRQILGQKVEFLVSFYNNEISEKSEIFDDQFSVERPDGSNFTLKIRSTKLEDSAMYFCASKDRAPYEQYFGPGTRLTVT.

The chain combines TRBV4-3 with TRBJ2-5; TRBD1 or TRBD2 may be the D gene (6 bases each). This CDR3 is built from 15 residues. The germline V and J ends were trimmed by 2 bases and 7 bases, with 17 bases remaining between them. The germline V gene encodes CDR1 LGHNA and CDR2 YSLEER. The CDR3 nucleotides read TGCGCCAGCAGCCAATTTTTGGGGGGCACTGGGACCCAGTACTTC. The encoded protein is CASSQFLGGTGTQYF.

V is TRBV6-5 and J is TRBJ2-1; 7 bases fit TRBD2. There are 15 residues in the CDR3. CDR1 is MNHEY, CDR2 SVGAGI, per germline. V trimming: 4 bases; J trimming: 0 bases; junction bases outside the gene matches: 3. The CDR3 loop reads CASSLAGVSYNEQFF. CDR3 DNA sequence: TGTGCCAGCAGTTTGGCGGGGGTCTCCTACAATGAGCAGTTCTTC.

V and J are TRBV7-6 and TRBJ2-5; 8 positions match TRBD2. Losses at the gene ends were 3 bases for V and 4 bases for J; bases not matched to a gene: 13. This CDR3 has 17 residues. CDR1 is SGHVS and CDR2 is FNYEAQ in the germline V gene. This CDR3 reads CASSFLPAGDSRETQYF. The CDR3 bases are TGTGCCAGCAGCTTTCTCCCAGCGGGAGATAGTAGAGAGACCCAGTACTTC.

The chain combines TRBV28 with TRBJ2-5, with TRBD1 matching over 8 bases. CDR1 and CDR2 from the germline V gene are MDHEN and SYDVKM. The CDR3 is 17 amino acids. J lost 5 bases, V lost 2 bases, and 13 bases had no gene match. The chain's CDR3 is CASSLMVKQGVQETQYF. The CDR3 bases are TGTGCCAGCAGTTTAATGGTAAAACAGGGGGTCCAGGAGACCCAGTACTTC.

The chain has TRBV28 and TRBJ2-7; D remains ambiguous. Trimming cost V 7 bases and J 2 bases, with 6 bases left between them. Looked up from germline, CDR1 is MDHEN and CDR2 is SYDVKM. The CDR3 runs to 11 residues. The CDR3 coding sequence is TGTGCCAGCATAGGGCCCTACGAGCAGTACTTC. Translated: CASIGPYEQYF.

The chain uses TRBV9 and TRBJ2-1, with D possibly called TRBD1 or TRBD2 (5 bases each). Trimming shortened V by 0 bases and J by 3 bases, and 19 bases separated the two germline ends. The CDR3 consists of 18 residues. Germline V gives CDR1 SGDLS, CDR2 YYNGEE. The CDR3: CASSVGGFGGAYYNEQFF. Here the CDR3 DNA reads TGTGCCAGCAGCGTAGGTGGTTTTGGGGGAGCCTACTACAATGAGCAGTTCTTC.

The CDR3, as DNA: TGTGCCAGTTCTAGCGGGAGGGGGGATACGCAGTATTTT. This translates into CASSSGRGDTQYF. V gene TRBV19 combines with J gene TRBJ2-3; 12 bases match TRBD2. V lost 8 bases, J lost 6 bases, and 3 bases stayed unmatched. Germline assignment: CDR1 LNHDA and CDR2 SQIVND (reference sequence). This CDR3 has 13 amino acids.

This chain connects TRBV6-5 to TRBJ1-1, with D unclear. Germline CDR1 reads MNHEY; CDR2 reads SVGAGI. The CDR3 loop spans 14 amino acids. The V and J ends lost 2 bases and 2 bases respectively, with 9 bases between them. The CDR3 region has the DNA TGTGCCAGCAGTTACAGGACTCCAAACACTGAAGCTTTCTTT. As protein: CASSYRTPNTEAFF.

This chain links TRBV12-3 or TRBV12-4 with TRBJ2-7; D perhaps matches TRBD2 (6 bases). The CDR3 covers 12 residues. V lost 7 bases to trimming and J lost 6 bases, with 13 bases between them. CDR3 amino acids: CASMGGVGEQYF. The CDR3, as DNA: TGTGCCAGCATGGGGGGAGTTGGCGAGCAGTACTTC.

The gene calls are TRBV14 and TRBJ2-3; D might be TRBD2 (5 bases). Per germline, CDR1 SGHDN and CDR2 FVKESK. CDR3 length: 16 amino acids. The V and J ends lost 0 bases and 2 bases respectively, with 12 bases between them. This chain's CDR3 is CASSQDRAGYTDTQYF. CDR3 in DNA: TGTGCCAGCAGCCAAGACCGCGCGGGTTACACAGATACGCAGTATTTT.

This chain uses TRBV28 with TRBJ1-1; no definite D call. With 2 bases removed from V and 2 bases from J, the gap between germline ends came to 6 bases. Germline values: CDR1 MDHEN, CDR2 SYDVKM. The CDR3 runs 13 residues. CDR3 DNA sequence: TGTGCCAGCAGTTTAGGGAGTAACACTGAAGCTTTCTTT. Translation: CASSLGSNTEAFF.

The V call is TRBV7-9, the J call TRBJ1-5, with a possible D match to TRBD1 (5 bases). CDR3 size: 14 residues. CDR1 and CDR2 from the germline V gene are SEHNR and FQNEAQ (reference sequence). The V gene lost 3 bases and the J gene lost 3 bases, with 9 bases spanning the gap. Here the CDR3 reads CASSFVGLNQPQHF. The CDR3 DNA reads as TGTGCCAGCAGCTTTGTGGGGCTCAATCAGCCCCAGCATTTT.

The sample holds one count of this clone. V usage is TRBV27 and J usage is TRBJ1-2; 7 bases are a match to TRBD1. The CDR3 loop spans 14 amino acids. Trimming at V came to 6 bases and at J to 4 bases, leaving 8 bases not matched to a gene. Per germline, CDR1 MNHEY and CDR2 SMNVEV (reference sequence). The CDR3 DNA reads as TGTGCCAGCAGAAAGGACAGGAGGCTCTATGGCTACACCTTC. This codes for CASRKDRRLYGYTF.

The chain links TRBV6-1 to TRBJ1-3; D is ambiguous. Germline CDR1 and CDR2: MNHNS and SASEGT. The CDR3 is 16 residues long. Trimming pared 3 bases from V and 0 bases from J, leaving 12 bases between. This CDR3 is CASSEIDMSSGNTIYF. The CDR3 DNA sequence: TGTGCCAGCAGTGAGATCGACATGAGCTCTGGAAACACCATATATTTT.

The chain links TRBV7-6 to TRBJ1-1, with D perhaps TRBD1 (5 bases). The CDR3 sequence is 15 residues long. V lost 2 bases and J 4 bases, leaving 14 bases between the germline ends. Germline lookup yields CDR1 SGHVS and CDR2 FNYEAQ. CDR3: CASSLWGGEGTEAFF. As DNA, the CDR3 is TGTGCCAGCAGCTTATGGGGGGGAGAGGGCACTGAAGCTTTCTTT.

The chain recombines TRBV24-1 with TRBJ2-3, with unresolved D. The V and J ends lost 3 bases and 4 bases respectively, with 4 bases between them. Germline lookup yields CDR1 KGHDR and CDR2 SFDVKD. This CDR3 contains 12 residues. The CDR3 sequence is CATSDEADTQYF. The CDR3 DNA sequence: TGTGCCACCAGTGATGAAGCAGATACGCAGTATTTT.

In DNA form, the CDR3 reads TGTGCCAGCAGCTTAGGGGACAAAGCTTTCTTT. Translated: CASSLGDKAFF. The V and J genes are TRBV7-6 and TRBJ1-1; possible D gene TRBD1, 6 bases. CDR3 length: 11 residues. V dropped 1 base and J dropped 9 bases, with 6 bases sitting between them. Germline assignment: CDR1 SGHVS and CDR2 FNYEAQ.

This clone showed up just once. The genes are TRBV24-1 and TRBJ2-1; 8 nucleotides agree with TRBD2. Germline assignment: CDR1 KGHDR and CDR2 SFDVKD. The CDR3 has 17 amino acids. With V trimmed by 3 bases and J by 8 bases, 14 bases remained unmatched. The CDR3 protein is CATSDPDAGRAVYEQFF. The CDR3 DNA follows: TGTGCCACCAGTGATCCCGATGCCGGGAGGGCCGTCTATGAGCAGTTCTTC.

This clone was seen a handful of times. The rearrangement uses TRBV4-1 and TRBJ2-7, with 7 bases lining up with TRBD1. The CDR3 runs to 19 residues. V lost 0 bases to trimming and J lost 6 bases; unmatched junction nucleotides: 20. Germline values: CDR1 MGHRA, CDR2 YSYEKL. The chain's CDR3 is CASSQDSPQGLAIKAEQYF. CDR3 nucleotide sequence: TGCGCCAGCAGCCAAGATTCCCCACAGGGGTTAGCAATTAAGGCCGAGCAGTACTTC.

The chain employs TRBV5-1 and TRBJ2-1; D ambiguous. The V and J ends lost 4 bases and 1 base respectively, with 12 bases between them. From germline, CDR1 is SGHRS and CDR2 YFSETQ. CDR3 length: 15 amino acids. Here the CDR3 DNA reads TGCGCCAGCAGCCCGGCTCCTGGGTCCTACAATGAGCAGTTCTTC. It translates to CASSPAPGSYNEQFF.

The chain links TRBV11-2 to TRBJ1-4, with 8 bases matching TRBD1. Per the germline V gene, CDR1 is SGHAT and CDR2 is FQNNGV. Unmatched junction bases numbered 4, after V lost 1 base and J lost 3 bases. The CDR3 contains 16 residues. This CDR3 is CASSLGIRGPNEKLFF. CDR3 nucleotide sequence: TGTGCCAGCAGCTTAGGGATCAGGGGGCCTAATGAAAAACTGTTTTTT. The full variable domain, in which reference TRBV11-2 and TRBJ1-4 provide the parts outside the CDR3, is EAGVAQSPRYKIIEKRQSVAFWCNPISGHATLYWYQQILGQGPKLLIQFQNNGVVDDSQLPKDRFSAERLKGVDSTLKIQPAKLEDSAVYLCASSLGIRGPNEKLFFGSGTQLSVL.

The CDR3: CASSVARSSTDTQYF. CDR3 DNA: TGTGCCAGCAGCGTAGCGCGGTCTAGCACAGATACGCAGTATTTT. V is TRBV9 and J is TRBJ2-3; the D is unclear. The CDR3 has 15 amino acids. CDR1 is SGDLS and CDR2 is YYNGEE in the germline V gene. Trimming took off 0 bases at V and 0 bases at J, with 8 bases between the two ends.

The V gene is TRBV6-2 or TRBV6-3, the J gene TRBJ2-5; no definite D call. Trimming removed 4 bases at V and 0 bases at J, with 6 bases between. Germline values: CDR1 MNHEY, CDR2 SVGEGT. This CDR3 comprises 13 residues. This CDR3 reads CASSLHNQETQYF. The CDR3 DNA reads TGTGCCAGCAGTTTGCACAACCAAGAGACCCAGTACTTC.

CDR3 residues: CASSQEWDRGGQPQHF. CDR3 coding DNA: TGCGCCAGCAGCCAAGAGTGGGACAGGGGTGGGCAGCCCCAGCATTTT. This chain joins TRBV4-3 and TRBJ1-5, with 10 nucleotides matching TRBD1. V lost 0 bases and J lost 7; bases outside the gene matches: 6. This CDR3 has 16 residues. Germline CDR1 LGHNA, CDR2 YSLEER.

The chain joins TRBV28 to TRBJ2-1; 8 nucleotides match TRBD1. Germline V CDR1 and CDR2: MDHEN, SYDVKM. This CDR3 comprises 16 residues. J gave up 4 bases and V 6 bases, and 11 bases lay outside the gene matches. The CDR3 here is CASRSTGGLSYNEQFF. CDR3 in DNA: TGTGCCAGCAGATCTACAGGGGGGCTATCGTACAATGAGCAGTTCTTC.

The rearrangement uses TRBV27 and TRBJ2-7; D is unclear. Per germline, CDR1 MNHEY and CDR2 SMNVEV (reference sequence). The CDR3 is 13 residues long. V was cut by 3 bases and J by 2 bases, with 8 bases left in between. The CDR3 protein is CASSFSVTYEQYF. CDR3 DNA: TGTGCCAGCAGTTTCTCCGTGACCTACGAGCAGTACTTC.

CDR3: CASSLKQGNQPQHF. CDR3 sequence (DNA): TGTGCCAGCAGCTTAAAACAGGGGAATCAGCCCCAGCATTTT. The chain links TRBV7-2 to TRBJ1-5, with 7 bases aligning to TRBD1. The CDR3 runs to 14 residues. V trimming: 2 bases; J trimming: 4 bases; junction bases outside the gene matches: 2. Germline V lookup: CDR1 SGHTA, CDR2 FQGNSA.